The 20 T cell receptor beta chains reported below all come from one sample, sequenced in a study of shared clonotypes between healthy human individuals. CD45RO-negative CD8 cells positively selected for CCR7 made up the naive population, which excluded terminally differentiated effector memory CD45RA+ cells. The repertoire was sequenced with immunoSEQ multiplex PCR; TCRdb's copy has only in-frame clones and lacks some. The repertoire includes some 740,000 clones, 80% to 95% of them detected once, and approximately 25% sits in the top ten. The sample comprised naive CD8+ T cells sorted from blood. The receptor set was obtained from a man under 40 in good health.

This rearrangement joins TRBV29-1 to TRBJ2-1, with TRBD2 identical over 10 bases. The germline CDR1 and CDR2 sequences are SQVTM and ANQGSEA. Losses at the gene ends were 7 bases for V and 9 bases for J; bases not matched to a gene: 6. The CDR3 totals 12 residues. CDR3 nucleotides: TGCAGCGCCGCTAGCGGGAGTATTGAGCAGTTCTTC. Translated: CSAASGSIEQFF.

V gene TRBV7-2 combines with J gene TRBJ1-1; no firm D call. V was cut by 2 bases and J by 5 bases, with 9 bases left in between. The CDR3 extends over 13 amino acids. The V gene's germline CDR1 is SGHTA and CDR2 FQGNSA. CDR3 protein: CASSLWAATEAFF. In DNA, the CDR3 is TGTGCCAGCAGCTTATGGGCCGCGACTGAAGCTTTCTTT.

The J gene is TRBJ2-6, the V gene TRBV27; D remains ambiguous. The germline V and J ends were trimmed by 4 bases and 2 bases, with 9 bases remaining between them. Germline V gene sequence: CDR1 MNHEY, CDR2 SMNVEV (reference sequence). The CDR3 extends over 15 amino acids. The CDR3 protein is CASSYSRAGANVLTF. CDR3 DNA sequence: TGTGCCAGCAGTTACTCAAGGGCTGGGGCCAACGTCCTGACTTTC.

The V call is TRBV19, the J call TRBJ2-1; weak D call: TRBD2 (5 bases). There are 13 residues in the CDR3. V lost 4 bases, J lost 4 bases, and 8 bases lay in between. Germline CDR1 and CDR2: LNHDA and SQIVND (reference sequence). The CDR3 loop reads CASSKDWYNEQFF. The CDR3 DNA follows: TGTGCCAGTAGTAAGGACTGGTACAATGAGCAGTTCTTC.

The gene calls are TRBV29-1 and TRBJ2-5; 8 bases fit TRBD1. In germline, CDR1 is SQVTM, CDR2 ANQGSEA. V shed 1 base, J shed 1 base, and the junction held 5 bases outside the gene matches. There are 15 residues in the CDR3. In nucleotides, the CDR3 is TGCAGCGTTGAAGGGACAGGGTTGGCCCAAGAGACCCAGTACTTC. Translation: CSVEGTGLAQETQYF.

The chain has TRBV7-9 and TRBJ2-1; D is perhaps TRBD2 (5 bases). This CDR3 is built from 15 residues. Trimming took 7 bases from V and 0 from J, leaving 13 bases between them. The germline gives CDR1 SEHNR, CDR2 FQNEAQ (reference sequence). The CDR3 reads CASTQPSFSYNEQFF. CDR3 bases: TGTGCCAGCACACAACCTAGCTTCTCCTACAATGAGCAGTTCTTC.

The chain links TRBV7-2 to TRBJ2-1; the match to TRBD1 covers 10 bases. V gave up 1 base and J gave up 7 bases; unmatched junction bases: 7. This CDR3 contains 16 residues. Germline CDR1 and CDR2: SGHTA and FQGNSA. The CDR3 spells CASSLGPGQGPNEQFF. For the CDR3, the DNA is TGTGCCAGCAGCTTAGGGCCGGGACAGGGGCCGAATGAGCAGTTCTTC.

This chain connects TRBV9 to TRBJ2-3, with 14 bases lining up with TRBD2. The J segment lost 5 bases and the V segment lost 4 bases, leaving 6 bases of the junction unmatched. This CDR3 comprises 16 residues. CDR1 SGDLS and CDR2 YYNGEE come from the germline V gene. The CDR3 coding sequence is TGTGCCAGCAGCTCGGGACTAGCGGGAGTTGAAGATACGCAGTATTTT. The encoded protein is CASSSGLAGVEDTQYF.

This clone was seen more than once but under ten times. The chain links TRBV4-3 to TRBJ2-7; 7 bases align to TRBD1. This CDR3 contains 15 residues. Germline V gene sequence: CDR1 LGHNA, CDR2 YSLEER. J lost 1 base, V lost 1 base, and 4 bases had no gene match. CDR3 region: CASSQGQGESYEQYF. The CDR3 DNA follows: TGCGCCAGCAGCCAAGGACAGGGAGAGTCCTACGAGCAGTACTTC.

The J gene is TRBJ2-1, the V gene TRBV9, with unresolved D. CDR1 and CDR2 (germline): SGDLS, YYNGEE. The germline V and J ends were trimmed by 0 bases and 3 bases, with 7 bases remaining between them. The CDR3 loop spans 14 amino acids. This CDR3 is CASSVESVYNEQFF. The CDR3 region has the DNA TGTGCCAGCAGCGTAGAGTCAGTCTACAATGAGCAGTTCTTC.

The chain is built from TRBV7-9 and TRBJ2-7, with D unresolved. This CDR3 is 12 amino acids long. CDR1 is SEHNR, CDR2 FQNEAQ, per germline (reference sequence). Trimming removed 5 bases at V and 3 bases at J, with 8 bases between. CDR3 nucleotide sequence: TGTGCCAGCAGCCCCGATCACTACGAGCAGTACTTC. Translating it yields CASSPDHYEQYF.

V is TRBV5-1 and J is TRBJ2-1; perhaps TRBD2 as D (6 bases). V was clipped by 5 bases and J by 4 bases, with 19 bases between them. The CDR3 extends over 16 amino acids. CDR1 is SGHRS and CDR2 is YFSETQ in the germline V gene. In DNA form, the CDR3 reads TGCGCCAGCAGAAGGGTAGCGGAAGAAGAATACAATGAGCAGTTCTTC. Its translation: CASRRVAEEEYNEQFF.

The chain has TRBV9 and TRBJ1-2, with 7 bases aligning to TRBD1. Germline V gene data show CDR1 as SGDLS and CDR2 as YYNGEE. The CDR3 consists of 13 residues. The ends lost 4 bases at V and 4 bases at J; junction bases unmatched: 4. The CDR3 loop reads CASSLTGSYGYTF. In DNA form, the CDR3 reads TGTGCCAGCAGCCTGACAGGGAGCTATGGCTACACCTTC.

V gene TRBV5-1 combines with J gene TRBJ2-7; weak D call: TRBD1 (6 bases). CDR3 length: 14 amino acids. The germline V gene encodes CDR1 SGHRS and CDR2 YFSETQ. V was shortened by 2 bases and J by 6 bases, with 15 bases between the two germline ends. CDR3 sequence: CASSLTGFKGEQYF. Here the CDR3 DNA reads TGCGCCAGCAGCTTAACAGGGTTTAAGGGCGAGCAGTACTTC.

The genes are TRBV27 and TRBJ1-1; D remains ambiguous. The length of the CDR3 is 14 residues. Germline CDR1 is MNHEY and CDR2 is SMNVEV (reference sequence). V lost 3 bases, J lost 1 base, and 9 bases lay in between. The CDR3 coding sequence is TGTGCCAGCAGTTTGGCACGGACGAACACTGAAGCTTTCTTT. Protein product: CASSLARTNTEAFF.

V and J are TRBV6-1 and TRBJ2-7, with D perhaps matching TRBD1 (6 bases). Trimming pared 11 bases from V and 3 bases from J, leaving 17 bases between. The CDR3 length is 13 residues. From germline, CDR1 is MNHNS and CDR2 SASEGT. The CDR3 loop reads CAQSRGVSYEQYF. CDR3 nucleotides: TGTGCCCAGAGCAGGGGAGTAAGCTACGAGCAGTACTTC.

The rearrangement links TRBV28 to TRBJ2-5; perhaps TRBD1 as D (6 bases). This CDR3 comprises 14 residues. Between the trimmed V and J ends, which lost 2 bases and 5 bases, there was a span of 12 bases. Per the germline V gene, CDR1 is MDHEN and CDR2 is SYDVKM. The CDR3 region is CASSLGQYIETQYF. The CDR3 DNA sequence: TGTGCCAGCAGTTTAGGACAGTACATCGAGACCCAGTACTTC.

The rearrangement joins TRBV5-4 to TRBJ2-7; D gene ambiguous. CDR1 is SGHNT and CDR2 is YYREEE in the germline V gene (reference sequence). The germline V and J ends were trimmed by 2 bases and 0 bases, with 6 bases remaining between them. The CDR3 runs to 13 residues. CDR3 loop: CASSLSSSYEQYF. In DNA, the CDR3 is TGTGCCAGCAGCTTAAGTAGCTCCTACGAGCAGTACTTC.

V gene TRBV5-6 combines with J gene TRBJ1-3; D unresolved. V was cut by 0 bases and J by 0 bases, with 4 bases left in between. The germline V gene encodes CDR1 SGHDT and CDR2 YYEEEE. This CDR3 region has 14 residues. CDR3 in amino acids: CASSLVYSGNTIYF. DNA for the CDR3: TGTGCCAGCAGCTTGGTATACTCTGGAAACACCATATATTTT.

The chain uses TRBV2 and TRBJ1-1, with D perhaps TRBD1 (5 bases). CDR3 length: 13 amino acids. Germline V lookup: CDR1 SNHLY, CDR2 FYNNEI. Trimming left V 4 bases short and J 6 bases short, with 12 bases between. CDR3 sequence reads: CASSAGRESEAFF. In DNA form, the CDR3 reads TGTGCCAGCAGTGCCGGCAGGGAGTCTGAAGCTTTCTTT.